This T cell receptor (beta chain) was profiled in a study of T cells expressing NK-cell markers. In the study overall: Sorted CD3+CD56-NKG2C+, CD3+CD56+NKG2C+ and CD3+CD56+NKG2C- T cells supplied the TCR beta repertoires. Eight donors were sequenced, seven testing HCMV-seropositive and one testing seronegative.

What made the TCR beta cDNA was 5'RACE template switching with UMIs. TCRdb reprocessed the 5' RACE reads and reports one entry per CDR3 protein, with no DNA. The sample features about 30,000 distinct CDR3 sequences, with roughly three fifths in its top ten. CDR1 is MGHRA and CDR2 is YSYEKL in the germline V gene. This CDR3 spans 17 amino acids. The source material was blood T cells: a sorted CD56 or NKG2C T cell subset, CD4+ or CD8+ T cells, or bulk PBMC T cells (not recorded which). The source is a woman between 18 and 75 years old in good health. The chain employs TRBV4-1 and TRBJ2-1; checking the TCRdb D call of TRBD2 is not possible without DNA. The CDR3 loop reads CASSQVPGTSAYNEQFF.